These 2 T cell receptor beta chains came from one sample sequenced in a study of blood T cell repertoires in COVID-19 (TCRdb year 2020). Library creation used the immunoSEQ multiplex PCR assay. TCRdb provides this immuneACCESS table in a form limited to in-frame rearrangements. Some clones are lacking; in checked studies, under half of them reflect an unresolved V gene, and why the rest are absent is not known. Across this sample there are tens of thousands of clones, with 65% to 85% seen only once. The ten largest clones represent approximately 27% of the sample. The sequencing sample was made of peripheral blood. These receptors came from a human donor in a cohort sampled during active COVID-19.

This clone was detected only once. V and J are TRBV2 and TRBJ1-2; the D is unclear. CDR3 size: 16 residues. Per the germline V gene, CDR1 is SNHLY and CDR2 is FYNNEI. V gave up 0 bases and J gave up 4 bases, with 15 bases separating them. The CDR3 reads CASSEALRAVSYGYTF. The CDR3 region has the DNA TGTGCCAGCAGTGAAGCGCTGAGGGCAGTAAGCTATGGCTACACCTTC.

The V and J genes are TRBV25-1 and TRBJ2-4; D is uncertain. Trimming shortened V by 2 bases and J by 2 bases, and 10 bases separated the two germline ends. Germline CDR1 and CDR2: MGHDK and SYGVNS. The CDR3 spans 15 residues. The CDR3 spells CASSETTLTKNIQYF. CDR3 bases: TGTGCCAGCAGTGAAACGACTTTAACCAAAAACATTCAGTACTTC.